Below, 17 T cell receptor beta chains from the same sample are listed, as sequenced in a study of cytomegalovirus exposure and HLA in healthy donors. Both 60 Vbeta primers and 13 Jbeta primers went into the PCR. Method: immunoSEQ multiplex PCR; TCRdb's copy keeps in-frame clones and lacks some. Of 100,000 or so clones in the sample, 62% were seen once. The sequenced sample was PBMCs. These receptors were obtained from a woman in her thirties in good health and CMV-seropositive.

This clone was detected once. J is TRBJ1-2 and V is TRBV6-5, with a possible D match to TRBD1 (5 bases). CDR1 and CDR2 from the germline V gene are MNHEY and SVGAGI. CDR3 length: 12 amino acids. Trimming cost V 4 bases and J 8 bases, with 11 bases left between them. The CDR3 sequence is CASSSTVGGYTF. The CDR3 DNA follows: TGTGCCAGCAGTTCGACAGTAGGAGGCTACACCTTC.

The chain joins TRBV30 to TRBJ1-5, with 9 bases aligning to TRBD1. V dropped 3 bases and J dropped 1; count of bases not matched to a gene: 10. The CDR3 is 17 amino acids. The germline V gene has CDR1 GTSNPN and CDR2 SVGIG (reference sequence). The CDR3 nucleotides are TGTGCCTGGAGCCACTCATGGACAGGGGCGAGCAATCAGCCCCAGCATTTT. It specifies CAWSHSWTGASNQPQHF.

Here the CDR3 DNA reads TGTGCCAGCAGCTTAACTTCCGGGAACTATGGCTACACCTTC. This sequence encodes CASSLTSGNYGYTF. The chain carries TRBV11-1 and TRBJ1-2; D gene ambiguous. Germline CDR1 is SGHAT and CDR2 is FQDESV (reference sequence). V was shortened by 2 bases and J by 2 bases, with 9 bases between the two germline ends. The CDR3 consists of 14 residues.

The chain couples TRBV27 to TRBJ1-5, with 7 bases that match TRBD1. V dropped 3 bases and J dropped 5; count of bases not matched to a gene: 7. The germline V gene encodes CDR1 MNHEY and CDR2 SMNVEV (reference sequence). The CDR3 runs 15 residues. The chain's CDR3 is CASSFRQGEYQPQHF. The CDR3 nucleotides read TGTGCCAGCAGTTTCCGTCAGGGGGAATATCAGCCCCAGCATTTT.

This clone came up a few times. In DNA form, the CDR3 reads TGTGCCAGCAGAAAGAGCAGACAGGGGAGCAATCAGCCCCAGCATTTT. It translates to CASRKSRQGSNQPQHF. This chain joins TRBV27 and TRBJ1-5; 8 bases agree with TRBD1. The V gene end was trimmed by 6 bases and the J gene end by 1 base; junction bases not matched to a gene: 8. CDR1 and CDR2 from the germline V gene are MNHEY and SMNVEV (reference sequence). The length of the CDR3 is 16 residues.

A few counts support this clone. This sequence joins TRBV28 and TRBJ1-4; D gene ambiguous. Germline-derived CDR1 and CDR2 are MDHEN and SYDVKM. The CDR3 sequence is 12 residues long. Between the trimmed V and J ends, which lost 5 bases and 14 bases, there was a span of 15 bases. The chain's CDR3 is CASSLIARGLFF. The CDR3 DNA reads as TGTGCCAGCAGTCTTATTGCCCGAGGGCTGTTTTTT.

There are a few counts of this clone. The V gene is TRBV5-6, the J gene TRBJ2-1, with TRBD2 matching 11 bases. The CDR3 totals 15 residues. V lost 4 bases, J lost 6 bases, and 6 bases stayed unmatched. From germline, CDR1 is SGHDT and CDR2 YYEEEE. CDR3 sequence reads: CASSLFSGGGNEQFF. CDR3 coding DNA: TGTGCCAGCAGCCTGTTTAGCGGGGGGGGCAATGAGCAGTTCTTC.

This chain links TRBV4-2 with TRBJ1-6; D remains unclear. The CDR3 spans 15 residues. Between the trimmed V and J ends, which lost 5 bases and 8 bases, there was a span of 16 bases. CDR1 is LGHNA and CDR2 is YNFKEQ in the germline V gene. The CDR3 reads CASSSQYQPHSPLHF. Here the CDR3 DNA reads TGTGCCAGCAGCTCCCAGTACCAACCTCATTCACCCCTCCACTTT.

V is TRBV7-3 and J is TRBJ2-3; possible D gene TRBD1, 5 bases. CDR1 is SGHTA and CDR2 is FQGTGA in the germline V gene. Trimming took 2 bases from V and 4 from J, leaving 13 bases between them. CDR3 length: 15 residues. The CDR3 sequence is CASSLFALTADTQYF. As DNA, the CDR3 is TGTGCCAGCAGCTTATTTGCTCTGACAGCAGATACGCAGTATTTT.

V gene TRBV9 combines with J gene TRBJ2-1; 8 nucleotides agree with TRBD2. Germline V lookup: CDR1 SGDLS, CDR2 YYNGEE. This CDR3 comprises 17 residues. V lost 3 bases and J lost 4; bases outside the gene matches: 12. CDR3 loop: CASSAGLATNPYNEQFF. The CDR3 nucleotides read TGTGCCAGCAGCGCAGGACTAGCCACAAACCCATACAATGAGCAGTTCTTC.

The chain uses TRBV19 and TRBJ2-1, with 7 bases matching TRBD2. Germline assignment: CDR1 LNHDA and CDR2 SQIVND (reference sequence). With 5 bases clipped from V and 4 bases from J, the junction kept 5 bases outside the gene matches. The CDR3 is 14 residues long. CDR3 protein: CASSFGGSYNEQFF. CDR3 DNA: TGTGCCAGTAGTTTCGGCGGGAGTTACAATGAGCAGTTCTTC.

The rearrangement joins TRBV7-3 to TRBJ2-1; no clear D. V lost 4 bases and J lost 8, with 12 bases in between. There are 13 residues in the CDR3. Germline assignment: CDR1 SGHTA and CDR2 FQGTGA. In nucleotides, the CDR3 is TGTGCCAGCAGCTCCCAGACTGGCTATGAGCAGTTCTTC. Translating it yields CASSSQTGYEQFF.

The chain uses TRBV28 and TRBJ2-6; D is perhaps TRBD1 (6 bases). The germline gives CDR1 MDHEN, CDR2 SYDVKM. The CDR3 spans 15 residues. The V gene lost 10 bases and the J gene lost 0 bases, with 13 bases spanning the gap. DNA of the CDR3: TGTGCCACGCGGACAGTACTCTCTGGGGCCAACGTCCTGACTTTC. Translating gives CATRTVLSGANVLTF.

The chain links TRBV6-6 to TRBJ1-4; 7 nucleotides line up with TRBD1. This CDR3 is built from 16 residues. The junction had 5 bases not matched to a gene; V was cut back by 0 bases and J by 4 bases. The V gene's germline CDR1 is MNHNY and CDR2 SVGAGI (reference sequence). CDR3 sequence (DNA): TGTGCCAGCAGTTACTCGACGGGACAGATTAATGAAAAACTGTTTTTT. It translates to CASSYSTGQINEKLFF.

About this clone itself: A junction boundary mismatches the germline segment, possibly from a read error. The chain recombines TRBV5-4 with TRBJ2-2; 8 nucleotides align to TRBD2. Germline loops: CDR1 SGHNT, CDR2 YYREEE (reference sequence). The CDR3 has 15 residues. The CDR3 region has the DNA TGTGCCAGCAGCCCCGGGGGGGCCGACACCGGGGAGCTGCTTTTT. Its translation: CASSPGGADTGELLF.

The chain uses TRBV5-1 and TRBJ1-2; TRBD1 is a possible D gene (5 bases). CDR1 and CDR2 from the germline V gene are SGHRS and YFSETQ. With 1 base removed from V and 6 bases from J, the gap between germline ends came to 13 bases. The CDR3 is 14 amino acids. CDR3 sequence reads: CASSLQGGENGYTF. The CDR3 DNA sequence: TGCGCCAGCAGCTTGCAGGGCGGGGAGAATGGCTACACCTTC.

The chain links TRBV5-6 to TRBJ2-3, with 10 positions matching TRBD1. The germline CDR1 and CDR2 sequences are SGHDT and YYEEEE. There are 15 residues in the CDR3. The V gene end was trimmed by 3 bases and the J gene end by 4 bases; junction bases not matched to a gene: 5. The CDR3 loop reads CASSWQTGGADTQYF. The DNA of the CDR3 is TGTGCCAGCAGCTGGCAGACAGGGGGCGCAGATACGCAGTATTTT.